This T cell receptor beta chain emerged from a study of Ad26.COV2.S vaccination and SARS-CoV-2 variants. In regard to this clone: At the DNA level, this CDR3 is encoded by other sequences in the same sample as well.

Treatment in this sample: around 19 received Ad26.COV2.S at low or high dose, single or two shots; roughly five received placebo; per-sample allocation not given. Day 63 after the first injection of vaccine or placebo was the sampling time. Participants' vaccine, an Ad26 vector, delivered Wuhan-strain SARS-CoV-2 spike. Profiling relied on immunoSEQ multiplex PCR, and the TCRdb table lists in-frame clones only, not all of them. The sample shows around 270,000 clones, roughly 87% of them seen only once. Trimming removed 3 bases from V and 3 bases from J; junction bases left unmatched: 0. Germline values: CDR1 LNHNV, CDR2 YYDKDF (reference sequence). The CDR3 spans 13 residues.

This material consisted of peripheral blood, taken in a trial of Ad26.COV2.S vaccine versus placebo. The clonotype originates from a person between 18 and 65 years old who received the Ad26.COV2.S COVID-19 vaccine or a placebo. The chain carries TRBV15 and TRBJ2-5; 8 bases match TRBD1. CDR3 amino acids: CATSRGQEETQYF. Here the CDR3 DNA reads TGTGCCACCAGCAGGGGACAGGAAGAGACCCAGTACTTC. The complete variable domain, with remaining parts taken from reference TRBV15 and TRBJ2-5, reads DAMVIQNPRYQVTQFGKPVTLSCSQTLNHNVMYWYQQKSSQAPKLLFHYYDKDFNNEADTPDNFQSRRPNTSFCFLDIRSPGLGDTAMYLCATSRGQEETQYFGPGTRLLVL.